This TCR beta chain was recorded in a study of human thymus T cells. Study outcomes and limitations: Blood and thymic repertoires both appeared biased in V and J gene usage.

Donors consisted of healthy Finnish infants (having corrective surgery for congenital heart defects). During surgery, about 0.45-1 mL peripheral blood was drawn from four of eight donors. Profiled with immunoSEQ multiplex PCR; TCRdb holds only in-frame clones, not every one. The sample has 55,000 to 70,000 clones; approximately 93% are singletons. On this clone: Its target is unknown.

Looked up from germline, CDR1 is SGHRS and CDR2 is YFSETQ. The CDR3 runs 15 residues. The ends lost 0 bases at V and 7 bases at J; junction bases unmatched: 3. Input material: blood. This receptor was identified in a boy in the first two years of life with a congenital heart defect but otherwise immunologically healthy. The chain couples TRBV5-1 to TRBJ2-1; TRBD2 matches 11 bases. The CDR3 loop is CASSLVASGGNEQFF. CDR3 nucleotides: TGCGCCAGCAGCTTGGTGGCTAGCGGGGGGAATGAGCAGTTCTTC.